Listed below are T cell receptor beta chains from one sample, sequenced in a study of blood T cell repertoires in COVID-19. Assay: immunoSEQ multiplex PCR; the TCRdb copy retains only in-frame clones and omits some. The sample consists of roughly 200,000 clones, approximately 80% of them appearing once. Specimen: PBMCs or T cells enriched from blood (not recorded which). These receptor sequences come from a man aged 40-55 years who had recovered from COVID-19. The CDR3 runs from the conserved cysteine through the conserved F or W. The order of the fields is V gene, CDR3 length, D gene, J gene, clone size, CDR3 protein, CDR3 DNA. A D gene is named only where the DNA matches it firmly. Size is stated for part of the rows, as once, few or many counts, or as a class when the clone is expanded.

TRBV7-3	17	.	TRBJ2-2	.	CASSSRASEGYTGELFF	TGTGCCAGCAGCTCACGGGCTAGCGAGGGATATACCGGGGAGCTGTTTTTT
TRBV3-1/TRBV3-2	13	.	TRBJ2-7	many	CASSQGGAYEQYF	TGTGCCAGCAGCCAAGGGGGGGCCTACGAGCAGTACTTC
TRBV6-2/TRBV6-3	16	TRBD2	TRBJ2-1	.	CASSSSGGAPYNEQFF	TGTGCCAGCAGTTCTAGCGGGGGGGCCCCCTACAATGAGCAGTTCTTC
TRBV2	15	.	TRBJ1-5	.	CASTPSGGSNQPQHF	TGTGCCAGCACCCCTTCGGGGGGGAGCAATCAGCCCCAGCATTTT
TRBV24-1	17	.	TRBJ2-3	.	CATSDFVLALHTDTQYF	TGTGCCACCAGTGATTTTGTGCTAGCCCTTCACACAGATACGCAGTATTTT
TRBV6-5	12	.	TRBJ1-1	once	CASSIQGRTTFF	TGTGCCAGCAGTATCCAGGGTCGGACCACTTTCTTT
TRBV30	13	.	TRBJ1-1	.	CAWRQGLNTEAFF	TGTGCCTGGAGACAGGGATTGAACACTGAAGCTTTCTTT
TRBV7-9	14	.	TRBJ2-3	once	CASSLDGGADTQYF	TGTGCCAGCAGCCTAGACGGGGGAGCAGATACGCAGTATTTT
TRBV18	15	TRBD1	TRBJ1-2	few	CASSSFGQGKHGYTF	TGTGCCAGCTCATCGTTCGGACAGGGTAAACATGGCTACACCTTC
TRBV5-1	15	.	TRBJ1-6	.	CASSLAGGGNSPLHF	TGCGCCAGCAGCCTTGCGGGAGGGGGGAATTCACCCCTCCACTTT
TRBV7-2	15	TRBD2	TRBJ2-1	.	CASSLVAGGYNEQFF	TGTGCCAGCAGCTTAGTAGCGGGGGGCTACAATGAGCAGTTCTTC
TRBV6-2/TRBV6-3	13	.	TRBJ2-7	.	CASSHSQAYEQYF	TGTGCCAGCAGCCACAGCCAGGCCTACGAGCAGTACTTC
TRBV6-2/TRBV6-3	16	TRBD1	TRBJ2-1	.	CASRPITDRGRNEQFF	TGTGCCAGCAGACCTATTACTGACAGGGGGCGCAATGAGCAGTTCTTC
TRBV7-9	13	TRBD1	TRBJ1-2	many	CASSLATGDGYTF	TGTGCCAGCAGCTTGGCGACAGGGGATGGCTACACCTTC
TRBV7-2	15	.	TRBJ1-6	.	CASSPRESLSSPLHF	TGTGCCAGCAGCCCACGGGAATCGTTATCTTCACCCCTCCACTTT
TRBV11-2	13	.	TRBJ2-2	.	CAVPLRYTGELFF	TGTGCGGTGCCACTGCGGTACACCGGGGAGCTGTTTTTT
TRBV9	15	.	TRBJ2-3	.	CASSVATGDTDTQYF	TGTGCCAGCAGCGTAGCTACGGGGGACACAGATACGCAGTATTTT
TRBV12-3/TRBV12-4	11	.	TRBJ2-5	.	CASSRGETQYF	TGTGCCAGCAGTAGGGGAGAGACCCAGTACTTC
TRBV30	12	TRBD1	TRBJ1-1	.	CAWSRTGIDAFF	TGTGCCTGGTCCCGGACAGGGATTGATGCTTTCTTT
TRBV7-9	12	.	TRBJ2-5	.	CGSGTGDGTQYF	TGTGGGAGCGGGACAGGAGATGGGACCCAGTACTTC
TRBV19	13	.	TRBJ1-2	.	CASSIDRGSGYTF	TGTGCCAGTAGTATAGATCGGGGTTCCGGCTACACCTTC
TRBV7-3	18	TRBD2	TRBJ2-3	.	CASSLTAGGSSSTDTQYF	TGTGCCAGCAGCTTAACGGCGGGGGGTTCCTCAAGCACAGATACGCAGTATTTT
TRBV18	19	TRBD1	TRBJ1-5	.	CASSPRSLGQGGKNQPQHF	TGTGCCAGCTCACCACGGAGTCTAGGACAGGGGGGAAAAAATCAGCCCCAGCATTTT
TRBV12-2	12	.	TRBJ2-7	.	CASRKGSDEQYF	TGTGCAAGTCGCAAGGGTAGCGACGAGCAGTACTTC
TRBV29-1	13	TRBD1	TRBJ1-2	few	CSARGTEYRGYTF	TGCAGCGCCAGGGGGACAGAGTATAGGGGCTACACCTTC
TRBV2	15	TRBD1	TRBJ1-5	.	CASSEVRGRGQPQHF	TGTGCCAGCAGTGAAGTCAGGGGGCGCGGACAGCCCCAGCATTTT
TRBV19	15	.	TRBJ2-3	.	CASSQMDSGTDTQYF	TGTGCCAGTAGTCAAATGGACAGTGGGACAGATACGCAGTATTTT
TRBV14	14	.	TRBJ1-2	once	CASSQDLTRRGYTF	TGTGCCAGCAGCCAAGATTTGACGAGGAGGGGCTACACCTTC